The 17 T cell receptor beta chains reported below all come from one sample, sequenced in a study of molecular identifiers for immune sequencing clone quantification. In TCRdb, the PCR reads were re-called with MiXCR into one record per CDR3 protein. The table lists about 100,000 distinct CDR3 sequences, roughly 38% of them singletons, with approximately 3.8% in the top ten. Specimen: naive CD8+ T cells from blood, with Jurkat cell RNA spiked in. As for subset: FACS-sorted CD8+CD4-CCR7+CD45RA+ naive T cells. The receptors were gathered from a human donor in good health. Some libraries in this study had Jurkat cell RNA spiked in.

This clonotype was seen a handful of times. The chain employs TRBV7-9 and TRBJ2-1, with 8 bases matching TRBD2. The CDR3 is made up of 15 amino acids. Per the germline V gene, CDR1 is SEHNR and CDR2 is FQNEAQ (reference sequence). Trimming at V came to 5 bases and at J to 4 bases, leaving 7 bases not matched to a gene. In DNA form, the CDR3 reads TGTGCCAGCAGCCCACCCGGACTAGCTTACAATGAGCAGTTCTTC. It codes for CASSPPGLAYNEQFF.

In the case of this clonotype: The junction departs from the called germline gene at one end, perhaps through a read error. This sequence joins TRBV5-3 and TRBJ2-2, with a possible D match to TRBD2 (5 bases). TRBV5-3 is flagged as an ORF with uncertain function. The CDR3 has 13 residues. CDR3 DNA sequence: TGTGCCAGCAGCTTTTCCTTCGTCGGGGAGCTGTTATTT. This translates into CASSFSFVGELLF.

This clonotype was found many times. The chain uses TRBV14 and TRBJ2-7; 9 positions match TRBD2. J was trimmed by 3 bases and V by 4 bases; bases with no gene match: 7. The CDR3 spans 15 residues. The V gene's germline CDR1 is SGHDN and CDR2 FVKESK. The CDR3 nucleotides are TGTGCCAGCAGCCCGGGACTAGCTTTCCTCTACGAGCAGTACTTC. Translating it yields CASSPGLAFLYEQYF.

This clonotype was counted many times. One junction end does not reproduce the germline sequence, and a read error may be involved. V gene TRBV5-6 combines with J gene TRBJ1-1, with 7 bases lining up with TRBD1. The CDR3 totals 14 residues. Germline V gene lookup returns CDR1 SGHDT and CDR2 YYEEEE. The CDR3 nucleotides are TGTGCCAGCAGCCCCGGACAGGCATACACTGGAGCTTTCTTT. Translated, it gives CASSPGQAYTGAFF.

This clonotype appeared a few times. V usage is TRBV19 and J usage is TRBJ1-2, with 7 bases lining up with TRBD1. The length of the CDR3 is 15 residues. The trim removed 0 bases at V and 4 bases at J, leaving 5 bases unmatched. Germline loops: CDR1 LNHDA, CDR2 SQIVND (reference sequence). CDR3 coding DNA: TGTGCCAGTAGTATAGAAGCCGGGACAGCCTATGGCTACACCTTC. Protein: CASSIEAGTAYGYTF.

To note about this clonotype: This may be a read error, as it is one base from a much larger clone. The J gene is TRBJ2-4, the V gene TRBV5-4; 7 nucleotides line up with TRBD1. The CDR3 contains 15 residues. Germline assignment: CDR1 SGHNT and CDR2 YYREEE (reference sequence). The CDR3: CASSWGTVPKSIQYF. The CDR3, as DNA: TGTGCCAGCAGCTGGGGGACAGTGCCAAAAAGCATTCAGTACTTC.

This clonotype was detected ten times or more. The V and J genes are TRBV15 and TRBJ1-5, with a weak D call TRBD1 (6 bases). This CDR3 is built from 13 residues. CDR1 is LNHNV and CDR2 is YYDKDF in the germline V gene (reference sequence). Trimming shortened V by 4 bases and J by 7 bases, and 11 bases separated the two germline ends. The CDR3 loop is CATSTDRSQPQHF. The CDR3, as DNA: TGTGCCACCAGCACAGACAGGTCCCAGCCCCAGCATTTT.

On this clonotype itself: One base away lies a much larger clone, so this may be a sequencing read error. The chain links TRBV29-1 to TRBJ1-1, with D possibly TRBD1 on 6 matching bases. The CDR3 is made up of 12 amino acids. Germline assignment: CDR1 SQVTM and CDR2 ANQGSEA. Here the CDR3 reads CSVVGQITEAIF. In nucleotides, the CDR3 is TGCAGCGTGGTTGGACAGATCACTGAAGCTATCTTT. The whole variable domain, filled in from reference TRBV29-1 and TRBJ1-1, reads SAVISQKPSRDICQRGTSLTIQCQVDSQVTMMFWYRQQPGQSLTLIATANQGSEATYESGFVIDKFPISRPNLTFSTLTVSNMSPEDSSIYLCSVVGQITEAIFGQGTRLTVV.

V usage is TRBV28 and J usage is TRBJ2-7, with 9 positions matching TRBD1. CDR1 MDHEN and CDR2 SYDVKM come from the germline V gene. The CDR3 is made up of 13 amino acids. J lost 6 bases, V lost 5 bases, and 5 bases had no gene match. CDR3 nucleotides: TGTGCCAGCAGTACGGGACAGGGTCGCGAGCAGTACTTC. Translated, it gives CASSTGQGREQYF. Complete variable domain (other parts from reference TRBV28 and TRBJ2-7): DVKVTQSSRYLVKRTGEKVFLECVQDMDHENMFWYRQDPGLGLRLIYFSYDVKMKEKGDIPEGYSVSREKKERFSLILESASTNQTSMYLCASSTGQGREQYFGPGTRLTVT.

Turning to this clonotype: A single base separates this from a much larger clone, so it may be a read error. The CDR3 does not close with the conserved phenylalanine or tryptophan, likely indicating a read error. The chain has TRBV25-1 and TRBJ2-3; 7 nucleotides agree with TRBD2. The CDR3 runs 16 residues. The trim removed 7 bases at V and 0 bases at J, leaving 10 bases unmatched. Germline V CDR1 and CDR2: MGHDK, SYGVNS. The CDR3 region has the DNA TGTGCCAGCACGGTAGCGGGCACCCTGAGCACAGATACGCAGTATTAT. It specifies CASTVAGTLSTDTQYY.

Points on this clonotype: This CDR3 fails to terminate in the conserved phenylalanine or tryptophan, so it likely reflects a read error. J is TRBJ2-3 and V is TRBV10-3; 9 bases are a match to TRBD2. CDR3 length equals 15 residues. Germline V gives CDR1 ENHRY, CDR2 SYGVKD. The V segment lost 2 bases and the J segment 4 bases; nucleotides outside the gene matches: 4. In DNA, the CDR3 is TGTGCCATCAGTGAGACTAGCGGGCCCGCAGATACGCAGTATTTA. Its protein is CAISETSGPADTQYL.

On this clonotype: A much larger clone lies one base from this, so it may be a read error. This chain links TRBV5-6 with TRBJ2-7; D remains unclear. Germline loops: CDR1 SGHDT, CDR2 YYEEEE. This CDR3 is built from 13 residues. V was shortened by 3 bases and J by 7 bases, with 14 bases between the two germline ends. In DNA, the CDR3 is TGTGCCAGCAGCTCCCAGTGGGCGTGGGAGCAGTACTTC. The encoded protein is CASSSQWAWEQYF.

The V and J genes are TRBV13 and TRBJ2-3, with D perhaps TRBD1 (6 bases). This CDR3 comprises 14 residues. Germline CDR1 is PRHDT and CDR2 is FYEKMQ (reference sequence). The ends were cut back, 6 bases at V and 0 bases at J, with 10 bases in the middle. CDR3 nucleotides: TGTGCCAGCAGGGGGGCGGAGAGCACAGATACGCAGTATTTT. Translated: CASRGAESTDTQYF.

Only a few counts were recorded for this clonotype. CDR3 nucleotide sequence: TGTGCCAGCAGTTTGCAGAATGAAAAACTGTTTTTT. Translated: CASSLQNEKLFF. The J gene is TRBJ1-4, the V gene TRBV28; D unresolved. Germline loops: CDR1 MDHEN, CDR2 SYDVKM. Between the trimmed V and J ends, which lost 3 bases and 5 bases, there was a span of 4 bases. The CDR3 extends over 12 amino acids.

This clonotype was counted between two and nine times. The chain links TRBV25-1 to TRBJ1-4; D uncertain. The CDR3 covers 11 residues. The V and J ends lost 8 bases and 8 bases respectively, with 9 bases between them. Germline CDR1 and CDR2: MGHDK and SYGVNS. This CDR3 reads CASAIGEKLFF. The CDR3 DNA is TGTGCCAGCGCTATTGGGGAAAAACTGTTTTTT.

Regarding this clonotype: The junction and the germline gene differ at one end; a read error may be behind it. The chain carries TRBV20-1 and TRBJ1-2; no definite D call. Germline V gene sequence: CDR1 DFQATT, CDR2 SNEGSKA (reference sequence). This CDR3 has 8 residues. The CDR3 nucleotides are TGCAGTGCTACCGAGGAGGCCTTC. It codes for CSATEEAF.

With regard to this clonotype: Without the conserved terminal phenylalanine or tryptophan, this CDR3 likely stems from a read error. The rearrangement joins TRBV7-8 to TRBJ2-6; 7 nucleotides align to TRBD1. The CDR3 spans 15 residues. Germline CDR1 and CDR2: SGHVS and FQNEAQ. The CDR3 reads CASSRDRAGATVLTS. Written as DNA, the CDR3 is TGTGCCAGCAGCAGAGACAGGGCTGGGGCCACCGTCCTGACTTCC.